Below, 20 T cell receptor beta chains from the same sample are listed, as sequenced in a study of shared clonotypes between healthy human individuals. The repertoire was sequenced with immunoSEQ multiplex PCR; TCRdb's copy has only in-frame clones and lacks some. The table has approximately 100,000 clones, about 68% seen once. Sequences were obtained from memory CD8+ T cells sorted from blood. Subset of the sample: CD45RO+ cells pooled with CCR7-negative TemRA cells. These receptor sequences come from a young man in good health.

V is TRBV18 and J is TRBJ2-3, with 8 bases matching TRBD2. Trimming cost V 5 bases and J 5 bases; bases outside gene matches: 9. The germline V gene has CDR1 KGHSH and CDR2 LQKENI. The CDR3 covers 15 residues. The DNA of the CDR3 is TGTGCCAGCTCAGGGCGGGAGGTCGATGGAGATACGCAGTATTTT. Residues: CASSGREVDGDTQYF.

This clone has only a few counts. The chain joins TRBV6-4 to TRBJ1-3, with D perhaps matching TRBD1 (5 bases). The germline gives CDR1 MRHNA, CDR2 SNTAGT. The CDR3 extends over 15 amino acids. Between the trimmed V and J ends, which lost 2 bases and 4 bases, there was a span of 12 bases. CDR3 bases: TGTGCCAGCAGTGACCCGACAGAACAGGGAAACACCATATATTTT. This gives the protein CASSDPTEQGNTIYF.

The chain carries TRBV30 and TRBJ2-7, with D hard to call. Germline V gene lookup returns CDR1 GTSNPN and CDR2 SVGIG (reference sequence). V gave up 0 bases and J gave up 3 bases, with 12 bases separating them. The CDR3 totals 14 residues. The chain's CDR3 is CAWSVPSRSYEQYF. CDR3 sequence (DNA): TGTGCCTGGAGTGTACCGAGCCGGAGCTACGAGCAGTACTTC.

The J gene is TRBJ2-1, the V gene TRBV15; D is unresolved. Germline V gene lookup returns CDR1 LNHNV and CDR2 YYDKDF (reference sequence). Trimming pared 4 bases from V and 7 bases from J, leaving 20 bases between. This CDR3 is built from 16 residues. CDR3 DNA sequence: TGTGCCACCAGCACCCTCTCAGGACCGGCGGCTAATGAGCAGTTCTTC. This sequence encodes CATSTLSGPAANEQFF.

DNA of the CDR3: TGCGCCAGCAGCTTTGAGACAGTTAACTACAATGAGCAGTTCTTC. Amino acids: CASSFETVNYNEQFF. This chain connects TRBV5-1 to TRBJ2-1; D might be TRBD1 (5 bases). The ends were cut back, 2 bases at V and 3 bases at J, with 12 bases in the middle. The CDR3 has 15 residues. Germline assignment: CDR1 SGHRS and CDR2 YFSETQ.

This clone was detected once. The V and J genes are TRBV28 and TRBJ2-1, with 11 bases fitting TRBD1. V lost 4 bases to trimming and J lost 7 bases; unmatched junction nucleotides: 6. Per germline, CDR1 MDHEN and CDR2 SYDVKM. The CDR3 is made up of 15 amino acids. CDR3: CASSSGTGGVNEQFF. CDR3 nucleotide sequence: TGTGCCAGCAGTTCGGGGACAGGGGGGGTGAATGAGCAGTTCTTC.

The V and J genes are TRBV28 and TRBJ1-5; no firm D call. Deletions cut 0 bases from V and 0 bases from J, with 9 bases between. This CDR3 region has 16 residues. Per germline, CDR1 MDHEN and CDR2 SYDVKM. The CDR3 loop reads CASSLWVGNSNQPQHF. In DNA form, the CDR3 reads TGTGCCAGCAGTTTATGGGTAGGAAATAGCAATCAGCCCCAGCATTTT.

The chain recombines TRBV18 with TRBJ2-1, with D hard to call. CDR3 size: 12 residues. V was cut by 2 bases and J by 9 bases, with 8 bases left in between. Looked up from germline, CDR1 is KGHSH and CDR2 is LQKENI. The CDR3 protein is CASSPRVGEQFF. The CDR3 bases are TGTGCCAGCTCACCAAGAGTCGGTGAGCAGTTCTTC.

The sample holds a few counts of this clone. This chain links TRBV2 with TRBJ1-2; D gene unclear. Germline values: CDR1 SNHLY, CDR2 FYNNEI. The V and J ends lost 3 bases and 4 bases respectively, with 9 bases between them. The CDR3 has 13 amino acids. The CDR3 sequence: CASSDFTTYGYTF. The CDR3 DNA sequence: TGTGCCAGCAGTGACTTCACGACCTATGGCTACACCTTC.

The rearrangement joins TRBV28 to TRBJ1-2, with a possible D match to TRBD1 (5 bases). Germline V gives CDR1 MDHEN, CDR2 SYDVKM. V was clipped by 3 bases and J by 5 bases, with 13 bases between them. The length of the CDR3 is 14 residues. CDR3 protein: CASSFLHQGYGYTF. The DNA for the CDR3 is TGTGCCAGCAGTTTCTTACACCAGGGTTATGGCTACACCTTC.

The chain has TRBV5-1 and TRBJ2-1, with D perhaps TRBD1 or TRBD2 (6 bases each). The CDR3 runs to 15 residues. Germline V gene data show CDR1 as SGHRS and CDR2 as YFSETQ. The germline V and J ends were trimmed by 5 bases and 8 bases, with 20 bases remaining between them. In DNA, the CDR3 is TGCGCCAGCAGTTCTCTAGGGGGGCAGGGCGATGAGCAGTTCTTC. It translates to CASSSLGGQGDEQFF.

There are many counts of this clone. The CDR3 nucleotides are TGTGCCAGCAGTTCCGGGGCCTACTACGAGCAGTACTTC. Amino acid sequence: CASSSGAYYEQYF. The chain has TRBV6-5 and TRBJ2-7; D is possibly TRBD1 or TRBD2 (5 bases each). CDR1 MNHEY and CDR2 SVGAGI come from the germline V gene. The CDR3 covers 13 residues. V lost 4 bases and J lost 3, with 10 bases in between.

This clone appeared many times. This rearrangement joins TRBV6-6 to TRBJ2-7; D is ambiguous. V shed 6 bases and J shed 1 base, with 7 bases lying between them. CDR3 size: 12 residues. CDR1 and CDR2 (germline): MNHNY, SVGAGI (reference sequence). The CDR3 reads CASRGISYEQYF. The CDR3 bases are TGTGCCAGCAGAGGGATATCCTACGAGCAGTACTTC.

This chain connects TRBV2 to TRBJ2-7; the match to TRBD1 covers 7 bases. Losses at the gene ends were 6 bases for V and 7 bases for J; bases not matched to a gene: 15. The CDR3 covers 15 residues. Germline V gene lookup returns CDR1 SNHLY and CDR2 FYNNEI. CDR3 residues: CASRSGTAPTREQYF. CDR3 in DNA: TGTGCCAGCAGATCAGGGACAGCTCCAACGAGGGAGCAGTACTTC.

V and J are TRBV2 and TRBJ2-1; 8 bases fit TRBD2. V shed 5 bases, J shed 7 bases, and the junction held 7 bases outside the gene matches. CDR1 and CDR2 (germline): SNHLY, FYNNEI. The CDR3 has 14 amino acids. CDR3: CASSPRGGWNEQFF. Written as DNA, the CDR3 is TGTGCCAGCAGTCCCCGCGGGGGGTGGAATGAGCAGTTCTTC. Based on the CDR3 plus reference TRBV2 and TRBJ2-1, the full variable domain is EPEVTQTPSHQVTQMGQEVILRCVPISNHLYFYWYRQILGQKVEFLVSFYNNEISEKSEIFDDQFSVERPDGSNFTLKIRSTKLEDSAMYFCASSPRGGWNEQFFGPGTRLTVL.

The J gene is TRBJ2-5, the V gene TRBV7-9, with D possibly being TRBD2 (6 bases). V lost 4 bases and J lost 3, with 15 bases in between. Germline V lookup: CDR1 SEHNR, CDR2 FQNEAQ (reference sequence). The CDR3 runs to 15 residues. The CDR3 loop is CASSWGLAEKETQYF. For the CDR3, the DNA is TGTGCCAGCAGCTGGGGATTAGCGGAAAAAGAGACCCAGTACTTC.

This clone was seen a handful of times. J is TRBJ2-2 and V is TRBV5-4; 10 nucleotides line up with TRBD2. V shed 0 bases and J 5 bases; nucleotides not matched to a gene: 1. Germline CDR1 and CDR2: SGHNT and YYREEE (reference sequence). The length of the CDR3 is 15 residues. The CDR3 DNA reads as TGTGCCAGCAGCTTGGCTAGCGGGAGAACCGGGGAGCTGTTTTTT. Protein: CASSLASGRTGELFF.

The chain couples TRBV5-1 to TRBJ2-1; tentatively, D is TRBD1 or TRBD2 (5 bases each). This CDR3 has 16 amino acids. The ends were cut back, 3 bases at V and 0 bases at J, with 13 bases in the middle. Germline V lookup: CDR1 SGHRS, CDR2 YFSETQ. The CDR3 protein is CASSSNVRGSYNEQFF. The CDR3 DNA follows: TGCGCCAGCAGCTCCAACGTGAGGGGCTCCTACAATGAGCAGTTCTTC.

This clone was detected ten times or more. The chain uses TRBV19 and TRBJ2-7; TRBD2 aligns across 14 bases. CDR1 and CDR2 (germline): LNHDA, SQIVND (reference sequence). Unmatched junction bases numbered 5, after V lost 5 bases and J lost 2 bases. The CDR3 is made up of 16 amino acids. CDR3 protein: CASSPWTSGRTYEQYF. CDR3 sequence (DNA): TGTGCCAGTAGTCCCTGGACTAGCGGGAGGACCTACGAGCAGTACTTC.

The chain has TRBV29-1 and TRBJ2-7, with D possibly being TRBD1 or TRBD2 (5 bases each). V lost 6 bases, J lost 3 bases, and 12 bases lay in between. Germline V gene data show CDR1 as SQVTM and CDR2 as ANQGSEA. The CDR3 is 12 residues long. The CDR3 DNA reads TGCAGCGTGGTTCCTGGGGGCTACGAGCAGTACTTC. Translated, it gives CSVVPGGYEQYF.